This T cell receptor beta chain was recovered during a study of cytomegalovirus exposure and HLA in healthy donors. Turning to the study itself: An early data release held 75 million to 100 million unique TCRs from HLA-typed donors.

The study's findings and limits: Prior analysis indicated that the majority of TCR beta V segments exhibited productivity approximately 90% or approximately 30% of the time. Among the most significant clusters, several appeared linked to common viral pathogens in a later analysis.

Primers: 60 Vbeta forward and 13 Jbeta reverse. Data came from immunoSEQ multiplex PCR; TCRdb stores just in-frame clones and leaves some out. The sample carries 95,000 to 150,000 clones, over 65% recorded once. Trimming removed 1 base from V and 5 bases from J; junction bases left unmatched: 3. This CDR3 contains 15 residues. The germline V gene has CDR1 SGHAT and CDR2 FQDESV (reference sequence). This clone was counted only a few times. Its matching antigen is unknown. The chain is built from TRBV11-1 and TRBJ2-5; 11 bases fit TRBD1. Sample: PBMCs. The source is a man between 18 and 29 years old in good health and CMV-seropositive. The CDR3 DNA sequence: TGTGCCAGCAGCTTAGGGACAGGGGGCGCGGAGACCCAGTACTTC. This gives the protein CASSLGTGGAETQYF. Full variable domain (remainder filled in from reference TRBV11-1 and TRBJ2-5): EAEVAQSPRYKITEKSQAVAFWCDPISGHATLYWYRQILGQGPELLVQFQDESVVDDSQLPKDRFSAERLKGVDSTLKIQPAELGDSAMYLCASSLGTGGAETQYFGPGTRLLVL.